This TCR beta chain was documented in a study of brain T cells in children with intractable seizures. Repertoires were generated with immunoSEQ multiplex PCR, while TCRdb's copy carries only in-frame clones and drops some. Here the sample spans about 40,000 clones, 90% being singletons. Surgery cases with the highest brain T cell transcript signatures were chosen for sequencing. Study-level points and caveats: Patients' HCMV serostatus was unknown; virus specificity rests on CDR3 similarity alone.

Deletions cut 3 bases from V and 2 bases from J, with 8 bases between. This CDR3 is 13 amino acids long. From germline, CDR1 is SGHTS and CDR2 YDEGEE. This clone has only one observation. Its specificity is not known. The starting material was peripheral blood, obtained at surgery. The sequence was collected from a girl aged 2-10 years with tuberous sclerosis and intractable seizures. V is TRBV5-8 and J is TRBJ2-5; D may be TRBD1 (6 bases). CDR3: CASSSGQQETQYF. The CDR3 DNA sequence: TGTGCCAGCAGCTCCGGACAGCAAGAGACCCAGTACTTC.